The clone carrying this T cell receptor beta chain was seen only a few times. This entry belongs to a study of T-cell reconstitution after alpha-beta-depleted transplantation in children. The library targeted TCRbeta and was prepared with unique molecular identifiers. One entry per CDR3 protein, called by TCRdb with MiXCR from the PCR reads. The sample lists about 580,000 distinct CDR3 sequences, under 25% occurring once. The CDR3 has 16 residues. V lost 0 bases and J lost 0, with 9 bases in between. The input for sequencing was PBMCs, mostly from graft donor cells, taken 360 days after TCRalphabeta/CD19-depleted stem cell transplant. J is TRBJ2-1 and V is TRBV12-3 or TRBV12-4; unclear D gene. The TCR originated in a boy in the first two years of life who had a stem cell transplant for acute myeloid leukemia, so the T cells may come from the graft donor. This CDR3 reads CASSLAGMSSYNEQFF. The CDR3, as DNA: TGTGCCAGCAGTTTAGCGGGGATGAGCTCCTACAATGAGCAGTTCTTC.